Presented here are 3 T cell receptor beta chains from one specimen sequenced in a study of blood T cell repertoires in COVID-19. Using immunoSEQ multiplex PCR, the repertoire was profiled, and TCRdb retains in-frame clones only, with some absent. The table has over 200,000 clones, just over 85% seen once. Sequenced: PBMCs or T cells enriched from blood (not recorded which). The receptors stem from a young man who had recovered from COVID-19.

Written as DNA, the CDR3 is TGTGCCAGCTCGCGCTACAGCTCCTACGAGCAGTACTTC. Translated: CASSRYSSYEQYF. V gene TRBV18 combines with J gene TRBJ2-7; D remains ambiguous. V was shortened by 6 bases and J by 0 bases, with 9 bases between the two germline ends. This CDR3 spans 13 amino acids. Germline CDR1 is KGHSH and CDR2 is LQKENI.

The chain has TRBV6-5 and TRBJ1-2; D is undetermined. The V and J ends lost 2 bases and 1 base respectively, with 8 bases between them. CDR3 length: 14 residues. The germline V gene encodes CDR1 MNHEY and CDR2 SVGAGI. CDR3 nucleotides: TGTGCCAGCAGTTACCTCTCGGGTAACTATGGCTACACCTTC. Its protein is CASSYLSGNYGYTF.

The chain carries TRBV4-1 and TRBJ1-4, with D tentatively TRBD1 (5 bases). V lost 0 bases, J lost 7 bases, and 15 bases lay in between. Germline lookup yields CDR1 MGHRA and CDR2 YSYEKL. The CDR3 has 16 amino acids. The CDR3 DNA reads as TGCGCCAGCAGCCAAGATAAGGGGTGGAGGGGTGAAAAACTGTTTTTT. Its translation is CASSQDKGWRGEKLFF.